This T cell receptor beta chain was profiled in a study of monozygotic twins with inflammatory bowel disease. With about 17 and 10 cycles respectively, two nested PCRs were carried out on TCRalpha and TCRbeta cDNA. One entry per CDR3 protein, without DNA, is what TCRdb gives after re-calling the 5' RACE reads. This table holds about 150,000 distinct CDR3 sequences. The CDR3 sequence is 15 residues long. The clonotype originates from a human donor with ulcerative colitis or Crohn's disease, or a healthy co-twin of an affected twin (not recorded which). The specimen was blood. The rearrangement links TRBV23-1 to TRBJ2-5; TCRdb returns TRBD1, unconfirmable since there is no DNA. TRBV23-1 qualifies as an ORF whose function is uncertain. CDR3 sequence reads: CASSQVTGGSETQYF.